The 8 T cell receptor beta chains below were found in one sample sequenced in a study of T cell responses to AZD1222 COVID-19 vaccine. Sequencing used immunoSEQ multiplex PCR; TCRdb keeps in-frame clones, though not all of them. Among 94,000 or so clones listed, 89% were seen once. The sample was peripheral blood, taken on day 0 of AZD1222 vaccination. Receptors were obtained from an adult in good health.

This clone has more than one count but fewer than ten. This chain connects TRBV29-1 to TRBJ2-5; weak D call: TRBD1 (5 bases). Germline V gives CDR1 SQVTM, CDR2 ANQGSEA. V gave up 7 bases and J gave up 1 base, with 13 bases separating them. CDR3 length: 13 amino acids. CDR3 nucleotides: TGCAGCGGACGACAGAGCCTCCAAGAGACCCAGTACTTC. Translated, it gives CSGRQSLQETQYF.

The CDR3 protein is CATSDPGQGDMDTQYF. DNA of the CDR3: TGTGCCACCAGTGACCCGGGACAGGGGGACATGGATACGCAGTATTTT. This sequence joins TRBV24-1 and TRBJ2-3, with 11 bases aligning to TRBD1. Trimming at V came to 4 bases and at J to 6 bases, leaving 8 bases not matched to a gene. Germline V gives CDR1 KGHDR, CDR2 SFDVKD. This CDR3 spans 16 amino acids.

The chain joins TRBV19 to TRBJ1-1, with D tentatively TRBD1 (6 bases). Trimming took off 2 bases at V and 0 bases at J, with 10 bases between the two ends. Germline V lookup: CDR1 LNHDA, CDR2 SQIVND (reference sequence). The CDR3 consists of 15 residues. CDR3 sequence reads: CASSIQGQLNTEAFF. CDR3 coding DNA: TGTGCCAGTAGTATACAAGGACAGTTGAACACTGAAGCTTTCTTT.

The chain joins TRBV27 to TRBJ1-3; D is perhaps TRBD1 (5 bases). V dropped 2 bases and J dropped 3 bases, with 8 bases sitting between them. Germline V lookup: CDR1 MNHEY, CDR2 SMNVEV (reference sequence). This CDR3 contains 14 residues. CDR3 residues: CASSLGQGGNTIYF. In DNA form, the CDR3 reads TGTGCCAGCAGTTTAGGCCAGGGTGGAAACACCATATATTTT.

The chain recombines TRBV30 with TRBJ2-7; D perhaps matches TRBD1 (5 bases). Trimming removed 1 base from V and 2 bases from J, with 12 bases in between. The CDR3 covers 14 residues. Germline values: CDR1 GTSNPN, CDR2 SVGIG (reference sequence). The CDR3 sequence: CAWSESGNPYEQYF. CDR3 nucleotide sequence: TGTGCCTGGAGTGAGTCAGGGAATCCCTACGAGCAGTACTTC.

The V gene is TRBV5-4, the J gene TRBJ2-2; 8 nucleotides agree with TRBD1. V lost 4 bases and J lost 3; bases outside the gene matches: 8. The germline V gene has CDR1 SGHNT and CDR2 YYREEE (reference sequence). The CDR3 extends over 16 amino acids. The CDR3, as DNA: TGTGCCAGCAGCAGAAGGACAGGGTCGGACACCGGGGAGCTGTTTTTT. It is translated as CASSRRTGSDTGELFF.

The V call is TRBV19, the J call TRBJ1-5, with 7 nucleotides matching TRBD1. The CDR3 has 17 residues. In germline, CDR1 is LNHDA, CDR2 SQIVND (reference sequence). Trimming removed 1 base from V and 2 bases from J; junction bases left unmatched: 8. CDR3 amino acids: CASSIVSYRGGNQPQHF. CDR3 DNA sequence: TGTGCCAGTAGTATAGTTTCATACAGGGGAGGCAATCAGCCCCAGCATTTT.

The chain uses TRBV2 and TRBJ1-1; no reliable D call. In germline, CDR1 is SNHLY, CDR2 FYNNEI. Trimming cost V 0 bases and J 5 bases, with 7 bases left between them. CDR3 size: 13 residues. The DNA of the CDR3 is TGTGCCAGCAGTGAAGCTCGACGGACTGAAGCTTTCTTT. Protein product: CASSEARRTEAFF.